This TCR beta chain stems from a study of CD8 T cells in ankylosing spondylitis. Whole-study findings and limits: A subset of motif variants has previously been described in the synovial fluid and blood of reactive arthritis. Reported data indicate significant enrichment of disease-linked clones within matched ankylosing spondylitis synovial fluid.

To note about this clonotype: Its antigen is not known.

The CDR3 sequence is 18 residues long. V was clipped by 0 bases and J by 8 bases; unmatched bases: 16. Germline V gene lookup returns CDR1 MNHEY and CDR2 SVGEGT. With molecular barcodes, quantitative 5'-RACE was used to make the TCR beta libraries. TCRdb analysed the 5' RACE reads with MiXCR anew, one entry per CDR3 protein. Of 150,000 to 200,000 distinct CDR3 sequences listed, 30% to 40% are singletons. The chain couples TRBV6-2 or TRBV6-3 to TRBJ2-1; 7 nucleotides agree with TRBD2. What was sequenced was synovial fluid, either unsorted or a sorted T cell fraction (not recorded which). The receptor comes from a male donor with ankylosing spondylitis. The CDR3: CASSYSYLEAGKSHEQFF. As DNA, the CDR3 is TGTGCCAGCAGTTACTCCTATTTAGAAGCGGGGAAAAGTCATGAGCAGTTCTTC.